This T cell receptor beta chain was sequenced during a study of blood T cell repertoires in COVID-19. Study-level information: The analysed material was cDNA or gDNA that came from T cells, B-cell-depleted T cells, or PBMCs.

Repertoires were generated with immunoSEQ multiplex PCR, while TCRdb's copy carries only in-frame clones and drops some. Among around 160,000 clones listed, approximately 86% were seen once. Germline V gene lookup returns CDR1 MNHNS and CDR2 SASEGT. This CDR3 contains 17 residues. The ends lost 4 bases at V and 0 bases at J; junction bases unmatched: 9. This TCR was sampled from a woman aged 40 to 50 with active or convalescent COVID-19. Source material: peripheral blood. V usage is TRBV6-1 and J usage is TRBJ2-1, with TRBD2 matching over 7 bases. CDR3: CASSGFGLVGSYNEQFF. CDR3 in DNA: TGTGCCAGCAGTGGCTTCGGACTAGTCGGCTCCTACAATGAGCAGTTCTTC.